This is a list of T cell receptor beta chains from one sample in a study of T cells in Graves' hyperthyroidism and ophthalmopathy. TCRdb passed the multiplex PCR reads through MiXCR, listing each CDR3 protein once. The sample yields approximately 630,000 distinct CDR3 sequences, roughly 17% seen once. The sequenced sample was blood. All receptors derive from a woman in her twenties or thirties with Graves' hyperthyroidism. CDR3s include the opening cysteine and the closing phenylalanine or tryptophan. Each record gives: J gene, V gene, D gene, clone size, CDR3 DNA, CDR3 protein. The D gene is left open where the match is weak. Size is omitted from some rows. Given values are once, few, many or a class for expanded clones.

j_gene: TRBJ1-4; v_gene: TRBV5-1; d_gene: NA; abundance: many; CDR3nt: TGCGCCAGCAGCTTGGAGTCAACTAATGAAAAACTGTTTTTT; CDR3aa: CASSLESTNEKLFF
j_gene: TRBJ2-5; v_gene: TRBV12-3/TRBV12-4; d_gene: NA; abundance: NA; CDR3nt: TGTGCCAGCAGCTTGACCGGGCCCCTGGAAGAGACCCAGTACTTC; CDR3aa: CASSLTGPLEETQYF
j_gene: TRBJ2-1; v_gene: TRBV28; d_gene: NA; abundance: many; CDR3nt: TGTGCCAGCAGTTGGTTATATGGTGGGGTCGATGAGCAGTTCTTC; CDR3aa: CASSWLYGGVDEQFF
j_gene: TRBJ1-1; v_gene: TRBV28; d_gene: NA; abundance: many; CDR3nt: TGTGCCAGCGGCTCGTCGAACACTGAAGCTTTCTTT; CDR3aa: CASGSSNTEAFF
j_gene: TRBJ1-6; v_gene: TRBV4-1; d_gene: NA; abundance: NA; CDR3nt: TGCGCCAGCAGCCAAGCGCGGACAGTGGCCTCACCCCTCCACTTT; CDR3aa: CASSQARTVASPLHF
j_gene: TRBJ2-7; v_gene: TRBV20-1; d_gene: NA; abundance: many; CDR3nt: TGCAGTGCTAGAGATCTCACCTACGAGCAGTACTTC; CDR3aa: CSARDLTYEQYF
j_gene: TRBJ2-1; v_gene: TRBV20-1; d_gene: NA; abundance: many; CDR3nt: TGCAGTGCTAGGCACCCGGGGGGCCTCAATGAGCAGTTCTTC; CDR3aa: CSARHPGGLNEQFF
j_gene: TRBJ2-7; v_gene: TRBV11-2; d_gene: NA; abundance: few; CDR3nt: TGTGCCAGCAGCTTAGGGTTATCTTTCCGTCAGCAGTACTTC; CDR3aa: CASSLGLSFRQQYF
j_gene: TRBJ2-1; v_gene: TRBV15; d_gene: TRBD2; abundance: many; CDR3nt: TGTGCCACCAGCCTTACTAGCGGGAGGGCCCCATACAATGAGCAGTTCTTC; CDR3aa: CATSLTSGRAPYNEQFF
j_gene: TRBJ2-2; v_gene: TRBV5-1; d_gene: NA; abundance: NA; CDR3nt: TGCGCCAGCAGCGGAGTCCCCGGGGAGCTGTTTTTT; CDR3aa: CASSGVPGELFF
j_gene: TRBJ1-2; v_gene: TRBV29-1; d_gene: TRBD1; abundance: many; CDR3nt: TGCAGCGTCCGCGATTCAGGGGGCTGGGACTATGGCTACACCTTC; CDR3aa: CSVRDSGGWDYGYTF
j_gene: TRBJ2-3; v_gene: TRBV12-3/TRBV12-4; d_gene: NA; abundance: many; CDR3nt: TGTGCCAGCACCCGCAGGGTTACAGATACGCAGTATTTT; CDR3aa: CASTRRVTDTQYF
j_gene: TRBJ1-1; v_gene: TRBV19; d_gene: NA; abundance: few; CDR3nt: TGTGCCAGCCGAACTGGAGGGGGAGGAAAGACTGAAGCTTTCTTT; CDR3aa: CASRTGGGGKTEAFF
j_gene: TRBJ2-3; v_gene: TRBV28; d_gene: NA; abundance: NA; CDR3nt: TGTGCCAGCAGTTTATCCTCCGGGGAGTCCCCAGATACGCAGTATTTT; CDR3aa: CASSLSSGESPDTQYF
j_gene: TRBJ2-5; v_gene: TRBV5-8; d_gene: TRBD2; abundance: many; CDR3nt: TGTGCCAGCAGCGATCCGCGGGAGTCGGGTTTAGAGACCCAGTACTTC; CDR3aa: CASSDPRESGLETQYF
j_gene: TRBJ2-1; v_gene: TRBV19; d_gene: TRBD2; abundance: NA; CDR3nt: TGTGCCAGTAGTTCTGGACTAGTCGGCAATGAGCAGTTCTTC; CDR3aa: CASSSGLVGNEQFF
j_gene: TRBJ2-1; v_gene: TRBV7-2; d_gene: TRBD2; abundance: many; CDR3nt: TGTGCCAGCAGCCCCTCGATCGAAGCGGGACTTTACAATGAGCAGTTCTTC; CDR3aa: CASSPSIEAGLYNEQFF
j_gene: TRBJ2-3; v_gene: TRBV7-2; d_gene: TRBD2; abundance: many; CDR3nt: TGTGCCAGCAGCTTTGGGGGAGGGGTTACAGATACGCAGTATTTT; CDR3aa: CASSFGGGVTDTQYF
j_gene: TRBJ2-1; v_gene: TRBV5-1; d_gene: TRBD2; abundance: NA; CDR3nt: TGCGCCAGCAGGAGGGGACTAGCGGGATCGAGCTCCTACAATGAGCAGTTCTTC; CDR3aa: CASRRGLAGSSSYNEQFF
j_gene: TRBJ1-2; v_gene: TRBV20-1; d_gene: TRBD1; abundance: NA; CDR3nt: TGCAGTGCTAGAGATAACGACAGGGCAGGGGGCTACACCTTC; CDR3aa: CSARDNDRAGGYTF
j_gene: TRBJ1-2; v_gene: TRBV18; d_gene: NA; abundance: few; CDR3nt: TGTGCCAGCTCACCCAAACAAATCCGACAGAACTATGGCTACACCTTC; CDR3aa: CASSPKQIRQNYGYTF
j_gene: TRBJ2-3; v_gene: TRBV30; d_gene: NA; abundance: many; CDR3nt: TGTGCCTGGAGTTACCAGCGGACAGATACGCAGTATTTT; CDR3aa: CAWSYQRTDTQYF
j_gene: TRBJ2-3; v_gene: TRBV7-2; d_gene: NA; abundance: many; CDR3nt: TGTGCCAGCAGCTTAGTCGGCGGGGGCACAGATACGCAGTATTTT; CDR3aa: CASSLVGGGTDTQYF
j_gene: TRBJ2-3; v_gene: TRBV30; d_gene: TRBD1; abundance: many; CDR3nt: TGTGCCTGGGGATCTGGACAGGGACCATCGGTAGATACGCAGTATTTT; CDR3aa: CAWGSGQGPSVDTQYF
j_gene: TRBJ2-1; v_gene: TRBV5-1; d_gene: NA; abundance: NA; CDR3nt: TGCGCCAGCAGCTCGACTAGTACGGGGAGGCCCAATGAGCAGTTCTTC; CDR3aa: CASSSTSTGRPNEQFF
j_gene: TRBJ2-3; v_gene: TRBV7-6; d_gene: NA; abundance: few; CDR3nt: TGTGCCAGCAGCCGACTACTGGAAGGTACAGATACGCAGTATTTT; CDR3aa: CASSRLLEGTDTQYF
j_gene: TRBJ2-1; v_gene: TRBV9; d_gene: TRBD2; abundance: many; CDR3nt: TGTGCCAGCAGCCCGGGGACTAGCGGTTATTACAATGAGCAGTTCTTC; CDR3aa: CASSPGTSGYYNEQFF
j_gene: TRBJ2-3; v_gene: TRBV6-4; d_gene: TRBD2; abundance: many; CDR3nt: TGTGCCAGCAGTGACTCGACTAGCGGGAGCACAGATACGCAGTATTTT; CDR3aa: CASSDSTSGSTDTQYF
j_gene: TRBJ2-7; v_gene: TRBV10-3; d_gene: NA; abundance: many; CDR3nt: TGTGCCATCAGCCCAAACTACGAGCAGTACTTC; CDR3aa: CAISPNYEQYF
j_gene: TRBJ1-6; v_gene: TRBV7-9; d_gene: NA; abundance: NA; CDR3nt: TGTGCCAGCAGCTTAGCTACATCACCCCTCCACTTT; CDR3aa: CASSLATSPLHF
j_gene: TRBJ2-3; v_gene: TRBV10-3; d_gene: TRBD2; abundance: few; CDR3nt: TGTGCCATCAGGGAGACTAGCGGCTACACAGATACGCAGTATTTT; CDR3aa: CAIRETSGYTDTQYF
j_gene: TRBJ1-2; v_gene: TRBV16; d_gene: NA; abundance: NA; CDR3nt: TGTGCCAGCAGCCAATCTGACAGTGGGAATGGCTACACCTTC; CDR3aa: CASSQSDSGNGYTF
j_gene: TRBJ2-3; v_gene: TRBV7-8; d_gene: TRBD1; abundance: many; CDR3nt: TGTGCCAGCAGCTGGGGACAGGGTCAGAGGGCCACAGATACGCAGTATTTT; CDR3aa: CASSWGQGQRATDTQYF
j_gene: TRBJ2-3; v_gene: TRBV7-9; d_gene: TRBD1; abundance: few; CDR3nt: TGTGCCAGCAGCCGACCCGTCACAGGGGGCAGCACAGATACGCAGTATTTT; CDR3aa: CASSRPVTGGSTDTQYF
j_gene: TRBJ2-5; v_gene: TRBV28; d_gene: NA; abundance: many; CDR3nt: TGTGCCAGCAGTCCAGGGCAGGGGCACGTTGAGACCCAGTACTTC; CDR3aa: CASSPGQGHVETQYF
j_gene: TRBJ2-7; v_gene: TRBV6-2/TRBV6-3; d_gene: TRBD2; abundance: many; CDR3nt: TGTGCCAGCAATCGCAGCGGGAGGGAAACGGAGATCTACGAGCAGTACTTC; CDR3aa: CASNRSGRETEIYEQYF
j_gene: TRBJ2-7; v_gene: TRBV3-2; d_gene: NA; abundance: NA; CDR3nt: TGTGCCAGCAGCCAAGACTCCAGCGGGAGGGCCCAAGACTACGAGCAGTACTTC; CDR3aa: CASSQDSSGRAQDYEQYF